This is a list of T cell receptor beta chains from one sample in a study of blood T cell repertoires in COVID-19. Produced via immunoSEQ multiplex PCR; TCRdb's table is partial and in-frame only. The table lists 200,000 to 250,000 clones, about 80% of them singletons. Input material: peripheral blood. Every receptor here comes from a woman at least 80 years old with COVID-19, enrolled during active disease. The CDR3 runs from the conserved cysteine through the conserved F or W. The order of the fields is V gene, J gene, clone size, D gene, CDR3 protein, CDR3 DNA. D genes are given only for firm matches. The size of a clone is reported for some rows only, either as once, few or many, or as a class for expanded clones.

>TRBV28|TRBJ2-3|.|.
CASSTQRRAQYF
TGTGCCAGCAGTACCCAGAGGAGGGCGCAGTATTTT
>TRBV19|TRBJ1-1|.|.
CATSIGANTEAFF
TGTGCCACTTCGATTGGGGCGAACACTGAAGCTTTCTTT
>TRBV28|TRBJ1-2|.|TRBD1
CASLQGADYGYTF
TGTGCCAGCTTACAGGGGGCGGACTATGGCTACACCTTC
>TRBV29-1|TRBJ1-2|.|.
CSVESIEGVDGYTF
TGCAGCGTTGAATCTATTGAGGGGGTCGACGGCTACACCTTC
>TRBV5-1|TRBJ2-1|.|TRBD1
CASTPGQGIEQFF
TGCGCCAGCACGCCGGGACAGGGAATTGAGCAGTTCTTC
>TRBV19|TRBJ2-7|.|TRBD1
CASRKRQGRSYEQYF
TGTGCCAGCAGGAAGAGACAGGGCCGCTCCTACGAGCAGTACTTC
>TRBV3-1/TRBV3-2|TRBJ2-7|once|TRBD2
CASSRYLAGGEGEQYF
TGTGCCAGCAGCCGGTACCTAGCGGGAGGGGAGGGCGAGCAGTACTTC
>TRBV5-1|TRBJ1-4|.|.
CASSRAGEGNEKLFF
TGCGCCAGCAGCCGCGCAGGGGAGGGGAATGAAAAACTGTTTTTT
>TRBV3-1/TRBV3-2|TRBJ2-1|.|TRBD2
CASSQDGLAGDNEQFF
TGTGCCAGCAGCCAAGACGGACTAGCGGGAGACAATGAGCAGTTCTTC
>TRBV5-1|TRBJ2-3|.|TRBD2
CASSLEYGGATDTQYF
TGCGCCAGCAGCTTAGAATACGGGGGGGCAACAGATACGCAGTATTTT
>TRBV28|TRBJ2-2|.|TRBD2
CASRLAGETGELFF
TGTGCCAGCAGATTAGCGGGAGAGACCGGGGAGCTGTTTTTT
>TRBV6-5|TRBJ1-5|.|.
CASLGLAAANQPQHF
TGTGCCAGCTTGGGACTAGCTGCGGCGAATCAGCCCCAGCATTTT
>TRBV6-1|TRBJ1-2|.|.
CASSEPGSRDGYTF
TGTGCCAGCAGTGAACCTGGTAGCAGGGATGGCTACACCTTC
>TRBV10-2|TRBJ1-1|.|TRBD1
CASIPGQGPEGAFF
TGCGCCAGCATCCCGGGACAGGGGCCGGAGGGGGCTTTCTTT
>TRBV3-1/TRBV3-2|TRBJ1-2|.|TRBD1
CASSQGALTGDYGYTF
TGTGCCAGCAGCCAAGGAGCCCTCACAGGGGACTATGGCTACACCTTC
>TRBV15|TRBJ2-1|.|.
CATSEGLPANNEQFF
TGTGCCACCAGCGAGGGACTCCCCGCCAATAATGAGCAGTTCTTC
>TRBV6-2/TRBV6-3|TRBJ1-1|.|.
CASSKGENTEAFF
TGTGCCAGCAGTAAGGGGGAGAACACTGAAGCTTTCTTT
>TRBV2|TRBJ1-2|.|TRBD1
CASSEAQGVGYTF
TGTGCCAGCAGTGAAGCGCAGGGGGTTGGCTACACCTTC
>TRBV3-1/TRBV3-2|TRBJ1-6|few|.
CASSHDRSSYNSPLHF
TGTGCCAGCAGCCACGACAGGAGCTCCTATAATTCACCCCTCCACTTT
>TRBV7-2|TRBJ2-3|.|TRBD2
CASSLSRAGGSDTQYF
TGTGCCAGCAGCTTAAGTCGAGCGGGAGGGTCCGATACGCAGTATTTT
>TRBV12-3/TRBV12-4|TRBJ1-2|.|.
CASSRDTSGYTF
TGTGCCAGCAGTCGAGACACGAGTGGCTACACCTTC
>TRBV2|TRBJ2-5|.|TRBD2
CASSEASGTETQYF
TGTGCCAGCAGTGAAGCTAGCGGGACGGAGACCCAGTACTTC
>TRBV15|TRBJ2-3|few|TRBD2
CATSGGSGGALGSTDTQYF
TGTGCCACCAGCGGGGGTAGCGGGGGGGCCCTGGGGTCCACAGATACGCAGTATTTT
>TRBV13|TRBJ2-5|.|TRBD1
CASSPGQGAATQYF
TGTGCCAGCAGCCCGGGACAGGGGGCCGCGACCCAGTACTTC
>TRBV5-4|TRBJ1-3|.|TRBD1
CASSLAPGGINGNTIYF
TGTGCCAGCAGCTTGGCACCAGGGGGCATTAACGGAAACACCATATATTTT
>TRBV6-1|TRBJ1-2|.|.
CASSENAGLNYGYTF
TGTGCCAGCAGTGAAAATGCAGGGCTAAACTATGGCTACACCTTC
>TRBV4-1|TRBJ1-5|.|TRBD1
CASSQTGQGNQPQHF
TGCGCCAGCAGCCAAACTGGACAGGGGAATCAGCCCCAGCATTTT
>TRBV19|TRBJ1-2|.|.
CASRVEGRRGYTF
TGTGCCAGTAGAGTGGAGGGGCGGCGAGGCTACACCTTC
>TRBV5-1|TRBJ1-2|.|TRBD1
CASSFQGANGYTF
TGCGCCAGCAGCTTTCAGGGGGCAAATGGCTACACCTTC
>TRBV6-5|TRBJ1-5|.|.
CASRSGDQPQHF
TGTGCCAGCAGATCGGGGGATCAGCCCCAGCATTTT
>TRBV2|TRBJ2-7|few|TRBD1
CASRPTGGRSYEQYF
TGTGCCAGCAGGCCGACAGGGGGCAGATCCTACGAGCAGTACTTC
>TRBV5-1|TRBJ1-2|.|.
CASSPDSYGYTF
TGCGCCAGCAGCCCTGACAGCTATGGCTACACCTTC
>TRBV5-1|TRBJ1-2|.|TRBD1
CASTLGQGGYTF
TGCGCCAGCACCCTAGGACAGGGAGGCTACACCTTC
>TRBV28|TRBJ1-5|.|TRBD1
CASSLGQGGGQPQHF
TGTGCCAGCAGTCTCGGACAGGGGGGGGGTCAGCCCCAGCATTTT
>TRBV6-7|TRBJ2-7|.|TRBD1
CASSSRGRDEQYF
TGTGCCAGCAGTTCTAGGGGGCGCGACGAGCAGTACTTC
>TRBV2|TRBJ1-2|.|.
CASSERGIEGYTF
TGTGCCAGCAGTGAACGAGGTATTGAGGGCTACACCTTC
>TRBV23-1|TRBJ2-7|few|TRBD1
CASSQGPQGGEQYF
TGCGCCAGCAGTCAAGGGCCACAGGGGGGCGAGCAGTACTTC
>TRBV5-1|TRBJ1-2|.|.
CASSFGGPGDYGYTF
TGCGCCAGCAGCTTTGGGGGCCCCGGGGACTATGGCTACACCTTC
>TRBV5-1|TRBJ1-1|.|.
CASSPQAAWNTEAFF
TGCGCCAGCAGCCCCCAGGCAGCCTGGAACACTGAAGCTTTCTTT